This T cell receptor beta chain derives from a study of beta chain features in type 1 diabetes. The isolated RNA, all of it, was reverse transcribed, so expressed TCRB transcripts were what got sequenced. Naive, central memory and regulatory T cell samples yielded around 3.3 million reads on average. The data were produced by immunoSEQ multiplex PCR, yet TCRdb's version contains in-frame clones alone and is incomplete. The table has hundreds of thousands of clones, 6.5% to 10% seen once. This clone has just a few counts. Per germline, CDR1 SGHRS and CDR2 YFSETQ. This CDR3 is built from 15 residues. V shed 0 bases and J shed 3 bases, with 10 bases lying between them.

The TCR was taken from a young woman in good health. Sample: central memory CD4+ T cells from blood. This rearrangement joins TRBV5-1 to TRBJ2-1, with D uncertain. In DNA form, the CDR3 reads TGCGCCAGCAGCTTGGCCGGGTCGCTCTACAATGAGCAGTTCTTC. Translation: CASSLAGSLYNEQFF.